The clone carrying this TCR beta chain has just one count. An end of the junction does not agree with germline; a read error may underlie this. This entry comes from a study of tumor and adjacent non-tumor tissue in lung cancer. At the level of the study: There were roughly 11 adenocarcinoma, a couple of squamous cell carcinoma and 1 small cell lung cancer cases.

TCRbeta libraries were built with three rounds of nested PCR, modified from ARM-PCR. TCRdb reprocessed the multiplex PCR reads with MiXCR, giving one entry per CDR3 protein. The table records tens of thousands of distinct CDR3 sequences, more than 75% of them present only once. The template was RNA from unsorted bulk tissue. This non-tumor lung sample came from over 3 cm beyond the tumor edge. Chemotherapy-naive patients with new lung cancer underwent thoracic surgery in China, August–late 2014. The CDR3 has 14 amino acids. The sequence came from a man between 60 and 75 years old with non-small cell lung cancer. Sequencing input: distant non-tumor lung tissue. The chain combines TRBV12-3 or TRBV12-4 with TRBJ2-7, with D perhaps TRBD2 (6 bases). Here the CDR3 reads CASSSYAGSYEQNF. The CDR3 nucleotides read TGTGCCAGCAGTTCTTATGCGGGGTCCTACGAACAGAACTTC.